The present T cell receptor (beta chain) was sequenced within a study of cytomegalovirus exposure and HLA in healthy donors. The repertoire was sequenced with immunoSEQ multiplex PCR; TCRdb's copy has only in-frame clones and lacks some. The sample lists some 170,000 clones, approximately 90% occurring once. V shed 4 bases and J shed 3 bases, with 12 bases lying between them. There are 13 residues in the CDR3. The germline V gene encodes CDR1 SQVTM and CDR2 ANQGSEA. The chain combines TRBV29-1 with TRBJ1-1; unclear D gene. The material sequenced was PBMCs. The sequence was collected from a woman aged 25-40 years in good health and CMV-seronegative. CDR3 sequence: CSVAARGYTEAFF. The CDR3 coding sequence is TGCAGCGTTGCGGCACGGGGTTACACTGAAGCTTTCTTT.